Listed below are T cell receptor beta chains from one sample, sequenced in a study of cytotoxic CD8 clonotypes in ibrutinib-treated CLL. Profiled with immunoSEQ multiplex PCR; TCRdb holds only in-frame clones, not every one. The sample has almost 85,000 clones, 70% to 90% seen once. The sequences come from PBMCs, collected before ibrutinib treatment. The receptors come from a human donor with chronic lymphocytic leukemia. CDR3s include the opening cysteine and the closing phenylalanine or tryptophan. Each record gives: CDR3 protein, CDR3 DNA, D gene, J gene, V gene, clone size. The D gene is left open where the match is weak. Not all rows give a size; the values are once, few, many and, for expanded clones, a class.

CDR3: CASSLRGGYGYTF; DNA: TGTGCCAGCAGCCTCAGGGGGGGCTATGGCTACACCTTC; D: TRBD1; J: TRBJ1-2; V: TRBV27; size: .
CDR3: CASSQGSSYNEQFF; DNA: TGTGCCAGCTCACAGGGCAGCTCCTACAATGAGCAGTTCTTC; D: .; J: TRBJ2-1; V: TRBV18; size: many
CDR3: CASSRDAGVGTEAFF; DNA: TGTGCCAGCAGTCGCGACGCAGGGGTAGGGACTGAAGCTTTCTTT; D: .; J: TRBJ1-1; V: TRBV11-2; size: once
CDR3: CASSRGGLDTEAFF; DNA: TGTGCCAGCAGCAGGGGCGGGTTGGACACTGAAGCTTTCTTT; D: .; J: TRBJ1-1; V: TRBV6-1; size: .
CDR3: CASSQQRQGNQPQHF; DNA: TGCGCCAGCAGCCAACAGCGACAGGGCAATCAGCCCCAGCATTTT; D: .; J: TRBJ1-5; V: TRBV4-3; size: medium-sized
CDR3: CASSQGRTVYEQYF; DNA: TGTGCCAGCAGTCAGGGGAGGACAGTTTACGAGCAGTACTTC; D: .; J: TRBJ2-7; V: TRBV27; size: few
CDR3: CASSRSEGNTEAFF; DNA: TGTGCCAGCTCACGATCGGAGGGGAACACTGAAGCTTTCTTT; D: .; J: TRBJ1-1; V: TRBV18; size: .
CDR3: CASSSNLVGGDEQFF; DNA: TGTGCCAGCAGCTCGAATTTAGTGGGTGGCGATGAGCAGTTCTTC; D: .; J: TRBJ2-1; V: TRBV7-9; size: .
CDR3: CASSLGDSNQPQHF; DNA: TGTGCCAGCAGCTTAGGGGACAGCAATCAGCCCCAGCATTTT; D: .; J: TRBJ1-5; V: TRBV7-9; size: few
CDR3: CASRKTSGLPPTDTQYF; DNA: TGTGCCAGTAGAAAAACTAGCGGGCTGCCACCCACAGATACGCAGTATTTT; D: TRBD2; J: TRBJ2-3; V: TRBV19; size: .
CDR3: CASSLIRSSYEQYF; DNA: TGTGCCAGCAGTTTAATTAGGTCCTCCTACGAGCAGTACTTC; D: .; J: TRBJ2-7; V: TRBV28; size: .
CDR3: CASSQFLGTGAAGSTEAFF; DNA: TGTGCCAGCAGCCAATTTTTGGGGACAGGGGCCGCCGGGAGCACTGAAGCTTTCTTT; D: TRBD1; J: TRBJ1-1; V: TRBV16; size: .
CDR3: CASSYKDRGNTIYF; DNA: TGTGCCAGCAGTTACAAGGACAGGGGAAACACCATATATTTT; D: TRBD1; J: TRBJ1-3; V: TRBV6-5; size: .
CDR3: CASSLGTGEALEQFF; DNA: TGTGCCAGCAGCCTTGGGACAGGGGAGGCTTTGGAGCAGTTCTTC; D: TRBD1; J: TRBJ2-1; V: TRBV7-9; size: once
CDR3: CRVDGATPNTEAFF; DNA: TGCAGGGTGGATGGGGCGACACCGAACACTGAAGCTTTCTTT; D: .; J: TRBJ1-1; V: TRBV29-1; size: .
CDR3: CASSPGQVSGNTIYF; DNA: TGCGCCAGCAGCCCGGGACAGGTCTCTGGAAACACCATATATTTT; D: TRBD1; J: TRBJ1-3; V: TRBV5-1; size: .
CDR3: CASRSKVTGLNTEAFF; DNA: TGTGCCAGCAGATCAAAAGTTACAGGGCTGAACACTGAAGCTTTCTTT; D: .; J: TRBJ1-1; V: TRBV7-9; size: .
CDR3: CASRPRGLAGGGEQYF; DNA: TGTGCAAGTCGCCCCCGGGGTCTAGCGGGAGGAGGCGAGCAGTACTTC; D: .; J: TRBJ2-7; V: TRBV12-2; size: few
CDR3: CASSLGPGEETQYF; DNA: TGTGCCAGCAGCTTAGGGCCAGGGGAAGAGACCCAGTACTTC; D: .; J: TRBJ2-5; V: TRBV7-9; size: .
CDR3: CASSLGDRGNYGYTF; DNA: TGCGCCAGCAGCTTGGGGGACAGAGGAAACTATGGCTACACCTTC; D: TRBD1; J: TRBJ1-2; V: TRBV5-1; size: .
CDR3: CASGPGRDIQYF; DNA: TGTGCCAGCGGGCCCGGCCGGGACATTCAGTACTTC; D: .; J: TRBJ2-4; V: TRBV2; size: once
CDR3: CASSYSGDVWNEQFF; DNA: TGTGCCAGCAGTTATAGCGGGGATGTGTGGAATGAGCAGTTCTTC; D: TRBD2; J: TRBJ2-1; V: TRBV25-1; size: once
CDR3: CASSEISRGTYEQYF; DNA: TGTGCCAGCAGTGAAATATCCAGGGGGACCTACGAGCAGTACTTC; D: TRBD1; J: TRBJ2-7; V: TRBV2; size: .
CDR3: CASSVSGGGSYEQYF; DNA: TGTGCCAGCAGTGTCAGTGGTGGGGGGTCCTACGAGCAGTACTTC; D: .; J: TRBJ2-7; V: TRBV2; size: .
CDR3: CARDGTGMKLFF; DNA: TGTGCCAGGGACGGGACAGGTATGAAACTGTTTTTT; D: TRBD1; J: TRBJ1-4; V: TRBV11-3; size: .
CDR3: CASRYGTPNTEAFF; DNA: TGTGCCAGCAGGTACGGGACACCGAACACTGAAGCTTTCTTT; D: .; J: TRBJ1-1; V: TRBV27; size: .
CDR3: CASRLDLGDGYTF; DNA: TGCGCCAGCAGGCTGGACTTGGGGGACGGCTACACCTTC; D: .; J: TRBJ1-2; V: TRBV5-1; size: .
CDR3: CASSDPRGLAKNIQYF; DNA: TGTGCCAGCAGCGACCCCCGAGGACTAGCCAAAAACATTCAGTACTTC; D: .; J: TRBJ2-4; V: TRBV9; size: .
CDR3: CASSHREAYGYTF; DNA: TGTGCCAGCAGTCACAGGGAGGCCTATGGCTACACCTTC; D: .; J: TRBJ1-2; V: TRBV6-1; size: .
CDR3: CASTMTVNTEAFF; DNA: TGTGCCAGTACCATGACAGTGAACACTGAAGCTTTCTTT; D: .; J: TRBJ1-1; V: TRBV19; size: .